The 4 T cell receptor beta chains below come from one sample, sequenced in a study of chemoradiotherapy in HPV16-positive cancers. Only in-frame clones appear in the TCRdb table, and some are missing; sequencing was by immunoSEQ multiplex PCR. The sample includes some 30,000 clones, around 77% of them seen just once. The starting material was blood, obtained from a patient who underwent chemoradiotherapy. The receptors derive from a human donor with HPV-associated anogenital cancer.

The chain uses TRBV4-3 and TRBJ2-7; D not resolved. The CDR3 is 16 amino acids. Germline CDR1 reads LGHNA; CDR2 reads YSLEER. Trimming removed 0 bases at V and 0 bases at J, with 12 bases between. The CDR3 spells CASSQDLNVYSYEQYF. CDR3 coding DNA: TGCGCCAGCAGCCAAGATCTAAACGTCTACTCCTACGAGCAGTACTTC.

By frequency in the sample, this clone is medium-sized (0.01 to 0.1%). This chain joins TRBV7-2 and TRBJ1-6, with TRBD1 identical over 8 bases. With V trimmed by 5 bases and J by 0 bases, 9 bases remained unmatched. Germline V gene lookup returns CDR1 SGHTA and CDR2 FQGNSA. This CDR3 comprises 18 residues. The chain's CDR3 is CASSRRGQESSYNSPLHF. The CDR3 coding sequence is TGTGCCAGCAGCCGTAGGGGACAGGAGAGCTCCTATAATTCACCCCTCCACTTT.

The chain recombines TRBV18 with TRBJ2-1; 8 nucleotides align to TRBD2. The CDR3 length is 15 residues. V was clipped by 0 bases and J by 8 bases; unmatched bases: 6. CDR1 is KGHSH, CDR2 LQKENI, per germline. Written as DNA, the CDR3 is TGTGCCAGCTCACCACCCTCGGGGGGGCGGGATGAGCAGTTCTTC. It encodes CASSPPSGGRDEQFF.

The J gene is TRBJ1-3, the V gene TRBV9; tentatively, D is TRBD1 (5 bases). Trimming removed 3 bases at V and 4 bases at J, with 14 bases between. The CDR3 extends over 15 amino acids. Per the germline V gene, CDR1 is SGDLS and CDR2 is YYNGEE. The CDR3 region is CASSDQGGLGNTIYF. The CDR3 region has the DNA TGTGCCAGCAGCGATCAGGGAGGCCTCGGAAACACCATATATTTT. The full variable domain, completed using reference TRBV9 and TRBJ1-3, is DSGVTQTPKHLITATGQRVTLRCSPRSGDLSVYWYQQSLDQGLQFLIQYYNGEERAKGNILERFSAQQFPDLHSELNLSSLELGDSALYFCASSDQGGLGNTIYFGEGSWLTVV.